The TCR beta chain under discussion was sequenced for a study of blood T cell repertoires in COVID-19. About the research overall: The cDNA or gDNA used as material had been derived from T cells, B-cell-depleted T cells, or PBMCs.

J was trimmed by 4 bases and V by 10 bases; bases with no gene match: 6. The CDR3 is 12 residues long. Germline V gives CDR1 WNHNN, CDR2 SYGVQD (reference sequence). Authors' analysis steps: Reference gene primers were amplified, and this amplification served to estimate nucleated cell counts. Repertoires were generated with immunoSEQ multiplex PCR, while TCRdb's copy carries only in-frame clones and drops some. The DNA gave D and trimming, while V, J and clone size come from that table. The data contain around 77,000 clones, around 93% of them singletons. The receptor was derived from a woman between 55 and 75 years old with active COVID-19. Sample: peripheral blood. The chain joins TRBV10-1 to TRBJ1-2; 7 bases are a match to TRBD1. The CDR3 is CATPGQLYGYTF. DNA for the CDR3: TGCGCCACCCCGGGACAGCTCTATGGCTACACCTTC.